These T cell receptor beta chains were read from a single sample in a study of T cell responses to AZD1222 COVID-19 vaccine. TCRdb keeps only in-frame clones here, not all; method: immunoSEQ multiplex PCR. The table has about 120,000 clones, 70% to 90% seen once. The specimen comprised peripheral blood, sampled on day 0 of AZD1222 vaccination. The receptors derive from an adult in good health. CDR3s include the opening cysteine and the closing phenylalanine or tryptophan. D genes are given only for firm matches. Not all rows give a size; the values are once, few, many and, for expanded clones, a class.

clone_size j_call v_call d_call cdr3_aa cdr3_nt
NA TRBJ2-1 TRBV5-6 NA CASSDYGGPSSYNEQFF TGTGCCAGCAGTGATTACGGGGGGCCGAGCTCCTACAATGAGCAGTTCTTC
NA TRBJ1-2 TRBV7-2 NA CASSLVSGVSGYTF TGTGCCAGCAGCTTAGTTTCAGGAGTCAGTGGCTACACCTTC
NA TRBJ2-7 TRBV5-6 NA CASSLAGHPYEQYF TGTGCCAGCAGCTTGGCGGGACACCCCTACGAGCAGTACTTC
NA TRBJ1-2 TRBV7-9 NA CASSLGGYYGYTF TGTGCCAGCAGCTTAGGGGGGTACTATGGCTACACCTTC
NA TRBJ2-7 TRBV5-1 TRBD2 CASKPSGPSYEQYF TGCGCCAGCAAGCCTAGCGGGCCCTCCTACGAGCAGTACTTC
NA TRBJ1-1 TRBV10-2 NA CASSYFRESGAFF TGCGCCAGCAGTTACTTCAGGGAATCGGGGGCTTTCTTT
NA TRBJ1-4 TRBV28 NA CASSGQGMGEKLFF TGTGCCAGCAGTGGGCAGGGCATGGGTGAAAAACTGTTTTTT
few TRBJ1-1 TRBV5-1 TRBD1 CASRIGTGNTEAFF TGCGCCAGCAGAATTGGGACAGGGAACACTGAAGCTTTCTTT
NA TRBJ2-7 TRBV12-3/TRBV12-4 NA CASSRDSYEQYF TGTGCCAGCAGTAGGGACTCCTACGAGCAGTACTTC
NA TRBJ1-2 TRBV28 TRBD1 CASSSGQGTTGGYTF TGTGCCAGCAGTTCTGGACAGGGGACTACTGGTGGCTACACCTTC
NA TRBJ1-6 TRBV2 TRBD1 CASSERQGRNSPLHF TGTGCCAGCAGTGAAAGACAGGGCCGGAATTCACCCCTCCACTTT
NA TRBJ2-7 TRBV19 NA CASSPQASSYEQYF TGTGCCAGTAGTCCCCAGGCGAGCTCCTACGAGCAGTACTTC
NA TRBJ1-1 TRBV12-3/TRBV12-4 NA CASSFMGSSEAFF TGTGCCAGCAGTTTTATGGGGTCCTCTGAAGCTTTCTTT
NA TRBJ1-6 TRBV21-1 NA CASSKVGPNLSPLHF TGTGCCAGCAGCAAGGTGGGGCCGAATTTATCGCCCCTCCACTTT